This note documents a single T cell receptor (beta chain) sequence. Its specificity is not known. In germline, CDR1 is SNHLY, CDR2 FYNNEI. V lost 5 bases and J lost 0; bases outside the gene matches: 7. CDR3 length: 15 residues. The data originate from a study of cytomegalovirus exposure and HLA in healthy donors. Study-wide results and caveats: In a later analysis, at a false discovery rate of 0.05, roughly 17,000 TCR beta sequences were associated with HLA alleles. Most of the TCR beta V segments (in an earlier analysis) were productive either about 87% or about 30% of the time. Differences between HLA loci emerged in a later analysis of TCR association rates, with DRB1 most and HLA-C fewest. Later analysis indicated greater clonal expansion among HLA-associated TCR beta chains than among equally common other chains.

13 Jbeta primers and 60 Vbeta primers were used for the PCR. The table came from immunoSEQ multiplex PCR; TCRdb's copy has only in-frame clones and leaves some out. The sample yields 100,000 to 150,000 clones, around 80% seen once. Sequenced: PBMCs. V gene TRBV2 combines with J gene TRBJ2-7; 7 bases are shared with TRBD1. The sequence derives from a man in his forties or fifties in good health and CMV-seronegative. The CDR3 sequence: CASSKDRSSSYEQYF. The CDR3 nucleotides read TGTGCCAGCAGTAAGGACAGGAGCAGCTCCTACGAGCAGTACTTC. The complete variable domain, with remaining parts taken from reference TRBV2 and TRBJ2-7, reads EPEVTQTPSHQVTQMGQEVILRCVPISNHLYFYWYRQILGQKVEFLVSFYNNEISEKSEIFDDQFSVERPDGSNFTLKIRSTKLEDSAMYFCASSKDRSSSYEQYFGPGTRLTVT.